The entry that follows covers one T cell receptor beta chain sequence. The data derive from a study of T cell changes during pregnancy in multiple sclerosis. TCRdb keeps only in-frame clones here, not all; method: immunoSEQ multiplex PCR. The table shows more than 55,000 clones, with 90% to 95% occurring only once. V shed 3 bases and J shed 3 bases, with 7 bases lying between them. This CDR3 comprises 13 residues. Germline CDR1 is PRHDT and CDR2 is FYEKMQ (reference sequence). The input for sequencing was CD8+ T cells from peripheral blood mononuclear cells, taken in the third trimester of pregnancy. The gene calls are TRBV13 and TRBJ2-3, with unresolved D. The sequence came from a female donor with multiple sclerosis, enrolled in a pregnancy study. CDR3 in DNA: TGTGCCAGCAGCTTTCCACTTACAGATACGCAGTATTTT. This gives the protein CASSFPLTDTQYF.